This TCR beta chain was sequenced during a study of OX40 agonist ivuxolimab in advanced cancers. Study-level background: Two patients with cutaneous melanoma and one with hepatocellular carcinoma, three in total, showed partial responses.

A note on this clone: As yet, its antigen is unknown.

The study's findings and limits: Both blood CD4+ and CD8+ T cells showed clonal growth by week 6 at 0.1 to 3.0 mg/kg.

Clones were sequenced by immunoSEQ multiplex PCR, and TCRdb holds only the in-frame ones, with some missing. The table lists under 100,000 clones, roughly 85% of them singletons, with approximately 5.5% in the top ten. With autoimmune disease history or systemic immunosuppression, patients were excluded. Sampling of blood occurred at baseline, cycle 4 day 1, and cycle 7 day 1. This TCR came from an adult with an advanced solid tumor such as melanoma, head and neck, liver or kidney cancer. Sequencing used CD4+ or CD8+ T cells sorted from blood, obtained in a trial of the OX40 agonist ivuxolimab.

This CDR3 is CASSLQGLAFQDTEAFF. The CDR3 region has the DNA TGCGCCAGCAGCCTCCAGGGACTTGCCTTCCAGGACACTGAAGCTTTCTTT. The chain links TRBV5-1 to TRBJ1-1; D possibly corresponds to TRBD1 (5 bases). CDR3 length: 17 amino acids. Germline V CDR1 and CDR2: SGHRS, YFSETQ. With 4 bases removed from V and 3 bases from J, the gap between germline ends came to 22 bases.